These 31 T cell receptor beta chains share one sample of origin, sequenced in a study of beta chain features in type 1 diabetes. The whole isolated RNA underwent reverse transcription, so sequencing captured expressed TCRB transcripts. Sequencing used immunoSEQ multiplex PCR; TCRdb keeps in-frame clones, though not all of them. The table records hundreds of thousands of clones, approximately 8.2% of them present only once. Specimen: central memory CD4+ T cells from blood. The receptor set was obtained from a woman aged 18 to 35 in good health.

This clone was observed a handful of times. V and J are TRBV11-2 and TRBJ2-1; 7 bases are shared with TRBD2. This CDR3 contains 15 residues. The V and J ends lost 5 bases and 4 bases, in that order; junction bases with no gene match: 8. The germline CDR1 and CDR2 sequences are SGHAT and FQNNGV. The chain's CDR3 is CASSLTREGYNEQFF. The CDR3 region has the DNA TGTGCCAGCAGCCTTACTAGGGAGGGTTACAATGAGCAGTTCTTC.

This clone was counted only a few times. The chain employs TRBV18 and TRBJ1-1; D not certain. V lost 4 bases and J lost 4, with 19 bases in between. The germline gives CDR1 KGHSH, CDR2 LQKENI. The CDR3 runs 16 residues. In nucleotides, the CDR3 is TGTGCCAGCTCACTCCGGGCCCCCGAGCGGTCCACTGAAGCTTTCTTT. Its translation: CASSLRAPERSTEAFF. Based on the CDR3 plus reference TRBV18 and TRBJ1-1, the full variable domain is NAGVMQNPRHLVRRRGQEARLRCSPMKGHSHVYWYRQLPEEGLKFMVYLQKENIIDESGMPKERFSAEFPKEGPSILRIQQVVRGDSAAYFCASSLRAPERSTEAFFGQGTRLTVV.

The rearrangement links TRBV28 to TRBJ1-2; 10 bases line up with TRBD1. V shed 8 bases and J 8 bases; nucleotides not matched to a gene: 5. The CDR3 extends over 12 amino acids. CDR1 MDHEN and CDR2 SYDVKM come from the germline V gene. The CDR3 reads CASRGQGNGYTF. The CDR3 DNA is TGTGCCAGCCGGGGACAGGGGAACGGCTACACCTTC.

This clone was seen more than once but under ten times. Different DNA sequences within this sample yield the same CDR3. The chain has TRBV7-2 and TRBJ2-5; the D call may be TRBD1 or TRBD2 (6 bases each). Deletions cut 0 bases from V and 4 bases from J, with 9 bases between. This CDR3 has 14 residues. Germline assignment: CDR1 SGHTA and CDR2 FQGNSA. The CDR3 reads CASSLAGGRETQYF. The CDR3 DNA sequence: TGTGCCAGCAGCTTAGCAGGGGGGAGAGAGACCCAGTACTTC.

Ten or more counts support this clone. The chain links TRBV7-9 to TRBJ2-3, with 13 bases matching TRBD2. The CDR3 consists of 14 residues. The germline V gene encodes CDR1 SEHNR and CDR2 FQNEAQ (reference sequence). The V segment lost 10 bases and the J segment 4 bases; nucleotides outside the gene matches: 5. In nucleotides, the CDR3 is TGTGCCACAGGACTAGCGGGAGTCTCAGATACGCAGTATTTT. Protein product: CATGLAGVSDTQYF.

In its sample, this clone was seen many times. The chain is built from TRBV29-1 and TRBJ1-1, with D perhaps matching TRBD1 (5 bases). The CDR3 is 13 residues long. V gave up 4 bases and J gave up 4 bases, with 13 bases separating them. Germline CDR1 reads SQVTM; CDR2 reads ANQGSEA. CDR3 nucleotides: TGCAGCGTTGTCGAGACGGGGGGCACTGAAGCTTTCTTT. Translation: CSVVETGGTEAFF.

In this sample, this clone turned up a few times. V and J are TRBV2 and TRBJ1-2; D not resolved. There are 13 residues in the CDR3. V shed 2 bases and J shed 2 bases, with 6 bases lying between them. The germline V gene has CDR1 SNHLY and CDR2 FYNNEI. CDR3 in DNA: TGTGCCAGCAGTGAACACCAAAACTATGGCTACACCTTC. It translates to CASSEHQNYGYTF.

This sequence joins TRBV15 and TRBJ2-7, with D perhaps assigned TRBD1 or TRBD2 (5 bases each). Trimming took 4 bases from V and 6 from J, leaving 13 bases between them. This CDR3 is built from 13 residues. Germline loops: CDR1 LNHNV, CDR2 YYDKDF (reference sequence). The CDR3 nucleotides read TGTGCCACCAGCACACTAAGGGGACCCGAGCAGTACTTC. It yields the protein CATSTLRGPEQYF.

V and J are TRBV6-1 and TRBJ1-5; the match to TRBD1 covers 9 bases. After removal of 5 bases from V and 4 bases from J, the junction contained 6 bases not matched to a gene. Germline V lookup: CDR1 MNHNS, CDR2 SASEGT. The CDR3 is 15 amino acids. CDR3 residues: CASSIRGQGNQPQHF. In DNA form, the CDR3 reads TGTGCCAGCAGTATCCGGGGACAGGGAAATCAGCCCCAGCATTTT.

The V call is TRBV7-9, the J call TRBJ1-4; weak D call: TRBD1 (5 bases). Germline V gives CDR1 SEHNR, CDR2 FQNEAQ (reference sequence). The germline V and J ends were trimmed by 1 base and 0 bases, with 9 bases remaining between them. The CDR3 consists of 16 residues. CDR3 loop: CASSLVSTATNEKLFF. CDR3 nucleotide sequence: TGTGCCAGCAGCTTAGTCTCGACAGCAACTAATGAAAAACTGTTTTTT.

This clone has just a few counts. The V and J genes are TRBV6-6 and TRBJ2-3, with TRBD1 matching over 7 bases. Germline-derived CDR1 and CDR2 are MNHNY and SVGAGI (reference sequence). This CDR3 contains 16 residues. The ends lost 6 bases at V and 4 bases at J; junction bases unmatched: 13. The CDR3 spells CASSLNRGSFADTQYF. The DNA of the CDR3 is TGTGCCAGCAGCCTAAACAGGGGTTCTTTCGCAGATACGCAGTATTTT.

The rearrangement links TRBV18 to TRBJ2-2; the match to TRBD2 covers 10 bases. Germline V CDR1 and CDR2: KGHSH, LQKENI. J was trimmed by 5 bases and V by 3 bases; bases with no gene match: 6. The CDR3 is 16 amino acids. Written as DNA, the CDR3 is TGTGCCAGCTCACCCCTAGCGGGAGCGGAAACCGGGGAGCTGTTTTTT. Its translation: CASSPLAGAETGELFF.

A few counts support this clone. The J gene is TRBJ1-1, the V gene TRBV9; unclear D gene. V gave up 0 bases and J gave up 1 base, with 22 bases separating them. Germline V CDR1 and CDR2: SGDLS, YYNGEE. The CDR3 contains 19 residues. The CDR3 DNA sequence: TGTGCCAGCAGCGTAGGTGTCACCGATTTCCGGACGAAGAACACTGAAGCTTTCTTT. Protein: CASSVGVTDFRTKNTEAFF.

This clone has only a few counts. The CDR3 protein is CASSKKTGFNQPQHF. The DNA of the CDR3 is TGTGCCAGCAGCAAGAAGACAGGGTTCAATCAGCCCCAGCATTTT. V usage is TRBV21-1 and J usage is TRBJ1-5; the table's D call of TRBD1 was not tested on the DNA. TRBV21-1 is given as a pseudogene. This CDR3 is 15 amino acids long.

There are a few counts of this clone. The rearrangement links TRBV18 to TRBJ2-1; 8 nucleotides match TRBD2. Germline V CDR1 and CDR2: KGHSH, LQKENI. J gave up 7 bases and V 5 bases, and 4 bases lay outside the gene matches. The CDR3 runs to 13 residues. CDR3 region: CASSTGLENEQFF. For the CDR3, the DNA is TGTGCCAGCTCAACGGGACTAGAAAATGAGCAGTTCTTC. Drawing the rest from reference TRBV18 and TRBJ2-1, the complete variable domain is NAGVMQNPRHLVRRRGQEARLRCSPMKGHSHVYWYRQLPEEGLKFMVYLQKENIIDESGMPKERFSAEFPKEGPSILRIQQVVRGDSAAYFCASSTGLENEQFFGPGTRLTVL.

The rearrangement links TRBV9 to TRBJ2-3, with TRBD2 matching over 7 bases. V lost 0 bases to trimming and J lost 0 bases; unmatched junction nucleotides: 4. This CDR3 spans 16 amino acids. The V gene's germline CDR1 is SGDLS and CDR2 YYNGEE. CDR3 coding DNA: TGTGCCAGCAGCGTAGGCCCTAGCGGTAGCACAGATACGCAGTATTTT. The encoded protein is CASSVGPSGSTDTQYF.

This CDR3 reads CASVPLGGPGTEAFF. The CDR3 bases are TGTGCCAGCGTCCCTCTAGGTGGGCCTGGAACTGAAGCTTTCTTT. J is TRBJ1-1 and V is TRBV6-6; no clear D. Trimming left V 8 bases short and J 5 bases short, with 21 bases between. This CDR3 spans 15 amino acids. Germline loops: CDR1 MNHNY, CDR2 SVGAGI (reference sequence).

This clone occurred a few times. The chain combines TRBV4-2 with TRBJ1-4; D is uncertain. V was pared by 6 bases and J by 5 bases, with 13 bases between. The length of the CDR3 is 14 residues. CDR1 and CDR2 from the germline V gene are LGHNA and YNFKEQ. DNA of the CDR3: TGTGCCAGCAGACAACAGAGTAGGAATGAAAAACTGTTTTTT. Translating it yields CASRQQSRNEKLFF.

The chain employs TRBV5-4 and TRBJ1-1, with 7 bases that match TRBD1. With 4 bases clipped from V and 4 bases from J, the junction kept 13 bases outside the gene matches. Germline V gene data show CDR1 as SGHNT and CDR2 as YYREEE (reference sequence). This CDR3 spans 16 amino acids. The CDR3 bases are TGTGCCAGCAGCCAAGACCAGGGGGGAGTGAGCACTGAAGCTTTCTTT. Residues: CASSQDQGGVSTEAFF.

The chain recombines TRBV10-3 with TRBJ1-3; tentative D call: TRBD1 (6 bases). In germline, CDR1 is ENHRY, CDR2 SYGVKD. The CDR3 length is 15 residues. V was pared by 4 bases and J by 1 base, with 11 bases between. The CDR3 region is CAISVGQGSGNTIYF. For the CDR3, the DNA is TGTGCCATCAGTGTCGGCCAGGGGTCTGGAAACACCATATATTTT.

The chain couples TRBV7-2 to TRBJ2-5; perhaps TRBD1 as D (6 bases). Deletions cut 5 bases from V and 0 bases from J, with 13 bases between. There are 15 residues in the CDR3. CDR1 is SGHTA and CDR2 is FQGNSA in the germline V gene. The CDR3 coding sequence is TGTGCCAGCAGCCCGACAAGGGGGTACCAAGAGACCCAGTACTTC. Protein sequence: CASSPTRGYQETQYF.

The V call is TRBV7-9, the J call TRBJ2-1; D remains unclear. Germline CDR1 reads SEHNR; CDR2 reads FQNEAQ (reference sequence). CDR3 length: 18 residues. The ends were cut back, 2 bases at V and 7 bases at J, with 24 bases in the middle. CDR3 protein: CASSLRDSRVGTRNEQFF. The CDR3 nucleotides are TGTGCCAGCAGCTTAAGGGATAGTAGGGTCGGAACTCGGAATGAGCAGTTCTTC. The full variable domain, with the rest looked up from reference TRBV7-9 and TRBJ2-1, is DTGVSQNPRHKITKRGQNVTFRCDPISEHNRLYWYRQTLGQGPEFLTYFQNEAQLEKSRLLSDRFSAERPKGSFSTLEIQRTEQGDSAMYLCASSLRDSRVGTRNEQFFGPGTRLTVL.

In nucleotides, the CDR3 is TGCGCCAGCAGCTTGGGGACTAGCGTCGATGAGCAGTTCTTC. Protein: CASSLGTSVDEQFF. The chain employs TRBV5-1 and TRBJ2-1; 9 bases fit TRBD2. Germline V lookup: CDR1 SGHRS, CDR2 YFSETQ. V trimming: 0 bases; J trimming: 8 bases; junction bases outside the gene matches: 3. This CDR3 spans 14 amino acids. Variable domain in full (rest from reference TRBV5-1 and TRBJ2-1): KAGVTQTPRYLIKTRGQQVTLSCSPISGHRSVSWYQQTPGQGLQFLFEYFSETQRNKGNFPGRFSGRQFSNSRSEMNVSTLELGDSALYLCASSLGTSVDEQFFGPGTRLTVL.

This clone was detected only a few times. J is TRBJ2-7 and V is TRBV14; the D gene is possibly TRBD1 (6 bases). The CDR3 runs to 16 residues. CDR1 SGHDN and CDR2 FVKESK come from the germline V gene. Trimming stripped 1 base from V and 6 bases from J, with 19 bases between. The CDR3 region has the DNA TGTGCCAGCAGCCAAGTTGGGGGCTGGCTAGGGGGCGAGCAGTACTTC. Translating gives CASSQVGGWLGGEQYF. Looking up the rest from reference TRBV14 and TRBJ2-7 gives the full variable domain: EAGVTQFPSHSVIEKGQTVTLRCDPISGHDNLYWYRRVMGKEIKFLLHFVKESKQDESGMPNNRFLAERTGGTYSTLKVQPAELEDSGVYFCASSQVGGWLGGEQYFGPGTRLTVT.

This clone was seen more than once but under ten times. The gene calls are TRBV18 and TRBJ2-1; D is uncertain. The CDR3 totals 13 residues. The V and J ends lost 1 base and 6 bases respectively, with 7 bases between them. The germline V gene has CDR1 KGHSH and CDR2 LQKENI. CDR3 sequence (DNA): TGTGCCAGCTCACCACTCTCTACCAATGAGCAGTTCTTC. This translates into CASSPLSTNEQFF.

This clone has a handful of counts. The genes are TRBV11-1 and TRBJ2-5; D unclear. Germline-derived CDR1 and CDR2 are SGHAT and FQDESV (reference sequence). The CDR3 has 13 amino acids. The V end lost 5 bases, the J end lost 4 bases, and 11 bases lay between the germline ends. The CDR3 nucleotides read TGTGCCAGCAGCAAGTGGACCAGAGAGACCCAGTACTTC. Its protein product is CASSKWTRETQYF.

This clone has a handful of counts. The J gene is TRBJ2-5, the V gene TRBV5-4; maybe TRBD1 (5 bases). The V end lost 0 bases, the J end lost 1 base, and 7 bases lay between the germline ends. Looked up from germline, CDR1 is SGHNT and CDR2 is YYREEE (reference sequence). The length of the CDR3 is 14 residues. The CDR3 nucleotides are TGTGCCAGCAGCTTGGCGCAGGGCCAAGAGACCCAGTACTTC. It is translated as CASSLAQGQETQYF.

This clone was observed a single time. The rearrangement links TRBV5-4 to TRBJ1-1, with TRBD1 as a possible D gene (6 bases). V was trimmed by 4 bases and J by 3 bases, leaving 16 bases between them. The CDR3 has 15 amino acids. CDR1 is SGHNT, CDR2 YYREEE, per germline (reference sequence). The CDR3 nucleotides are TGTGCCAGCAGCAGAAGAACAGGGTATGACACTGAAGCTTTCTTT. It codes for CASSRRTGYDTEAFF.

This clone occurred many times. The V and J genes are TRBV18 and TRBJ2-5, with 8 positions matching TRBD1. J lost 5 bases, V lost 3 bases, and 8 bases had no gene match. This CDR3 is built from 15 residues. Germline V gene lookup returns CDR1 KGHSH and CDR2 LQKENI. The CDR3 DNA sequence: TGTGCCAGCTCACCCGGACAGGGACGCGAGGAGACCCAGTACTTC. It encodes CASSPGQGREETQYF.

This clone was counted between two and nine times. Since a much larger clone is just one base distant, this may be a read error. V gene TRBV7-3 combines with J gene TRBJ2-6; no clear D gene. Deletions cut 3 bases from V and 0 bases from J, with 0 bases between. CDR1 is SGHTA and CDR2 is FQGTGA in the germline V gene. The CDR3 runs 13 residues. In nucleotides, the CDR3 is TGTGCCAGCAGCTTCTCTGGGGCCAACGTCCTGACTTTC. Translated, it gives CASSFSGANVLTF.

There are a few counts of this clone. V gene TRBV12-2 combines with J gene TRBJ2-5. TRBV12-2 constitutes a pseudogene. The CDR3 loop spans 16 amino acids. CDR3 sequence: CASRLVGLAAQETQYF. As DNA, the CDR3 is TGTGCAAGTCGCTTAGTGGGGTTGGCGGCCCAAGAGACCCAGTACTTC.